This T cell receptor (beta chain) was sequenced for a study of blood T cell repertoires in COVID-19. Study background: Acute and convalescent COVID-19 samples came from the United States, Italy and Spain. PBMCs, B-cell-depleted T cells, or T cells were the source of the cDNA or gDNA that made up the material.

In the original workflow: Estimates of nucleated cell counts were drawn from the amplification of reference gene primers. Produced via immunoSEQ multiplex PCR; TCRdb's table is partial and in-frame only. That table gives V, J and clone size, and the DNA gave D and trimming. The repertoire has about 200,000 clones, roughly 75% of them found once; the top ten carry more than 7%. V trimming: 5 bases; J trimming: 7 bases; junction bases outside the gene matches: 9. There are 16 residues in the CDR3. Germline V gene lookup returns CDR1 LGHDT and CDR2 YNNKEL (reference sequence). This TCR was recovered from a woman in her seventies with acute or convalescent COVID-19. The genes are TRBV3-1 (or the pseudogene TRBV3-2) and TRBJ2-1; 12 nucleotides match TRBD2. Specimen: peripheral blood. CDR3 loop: CASSLGLAGRLNEQFF. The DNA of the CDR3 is TGTGCCAGCAGCTTGGGACTAGCGGGCCGTTTGAATGAGCAGTTCTTC.